This T cell receptor beta chain stems from a study of blood T cells in healthy people across ages. Sample-barcoded 5' priming and a J-beta primer mix drove a second PCR of roughly 7 to 11 cycles. TCRdb reprocessed the 5' RACE reads with MiXCR, giving one entry per CDR3 protein. The table records about 1.8 million distinct CDR3 sequences, around half of them present only once. Peripheral blood samples of 9 to 10 milliliters were drawn from each donor. Researchers report isolating at least 7 million PBMCs per sample. Study observations and caveats: Shifts in expanded clonotypes may have been confounded by donor CMV status, which was unknown. Investigators treated diversity estimates from one million T cells as underestimates.

The CDR3 extends over 14 amino acids. CDR1 is SGHTA, CDR2 FQGTGA, per germline. The ends were cut back, 1 base at V and 8 bases at J, with 14 bases in the middle. Comments on this clonotype: Its target is unknown.

Sequenced input: blood. The chain recombines TRBV7-3 with TRBJ1-2; tentative D call: TRBD1 (6 bases). The sequence was collected from a woman between 35 and 50 years old in good health. Here the CDR3 reads CASSLNLAGEGYTF. The DNA of the CDR3 is TGTGCCAGCAGCTTAAATCTGGCAGGGGAAGGCTACACCTTC. The full variable domain, its missing parts supplied by reference TRBV7-3 and TRBJ1-2, is GAGVSQTPSNKVTEKGKYVELRCDPISGHTALYWYRQSLGQGPEFLIYFQGTGAADDSGLPNDRFFAVRPEGSVSTLKIQRTERGDSAVYLCASSLNLAGEGYTFGSGTRLTVV.